This T cell receptor (beta chain) was recorded in a study of blood T cell repertoires in COVID-19. Study at large: COVID-19 samples collected from the United States, Italy and Spain covered acute and convalescent phases. PBMCs, B-cell-depleted T cells, or T cells provided the cDNA or gDNA that made up the material.

Produced via immunoSEQ multiplex PCR; TCRdb's table is partial and in-frame only. The sample consists of 150,000 to 200,000 clones, roughly 84% of them appearing once. This CDR3 spans 13 amino acids. Participants, 18 to 89 years old, spanned under 25 US areas. The recovered donors of Cohort 3 showed two negative PCRs, clearance, or symptom resolution. This clone has only a few counts. Sequencing was performed on PBMCs or T cells enriched from blood (not recorded which). The V gene is TRBV21-1, the J gene TRBJ2-1; the D call of TRBD1 is as the table states it, not checked on the DNA. TRBV21-1 is a recognized pseudogene. The clonotype originates from a man in his fifties who had recovered from COVID-19. Here the CDR3 DNA reads TGTGCCAGCACCGGACAGGGGTTCAATGAGCAGTTCTTC. Encoded protein: CASTGQGFNEQFF.